The 21 T cell receptor beta chains presented below share a single source sample, sequenced in a study of T cell responses to AZD1222 COVID-19 vaccine. Using immunoSEQ multiplex PCR, the repertoire was profiled, and TCRdb retains in-frame clones only, with some absent. The sample lists roughly 190,000 clones, more than 85% seen once, with about 3.5% in the top ten. Sequencing was performed on peripheral blood, taken 28 days after the second AZD1222 dose. The receptor source for this set is an adult who received the AZD1222 COVID-19 vaccine.

The table lists this clone with a count of one. The chain recombines TRBV9 with TRBJ2-2; TRBD2 matches 8 bases. Germline loops: CDR1 SGDLS, CDR2 YYNGEE. Trimming at V came to 4 bases and at J to 6 bases, leaving 11 bases not matched to a gene. CDR3 size: 16 residues. CDR3 DNA sequence: TGTGCCAGCAGCCCCACTCGGCCGGGAGGGCCCGGGGAGCTGTTTTTT. It encodes CASSPTRPGGPGELFF.

Only one count was recorded for this clone. V is TRBV28 and J is TRBJ1-2; D is unresolved. The CDR3 contains 12 residues. Germline V gene data show CDR1 as MDHEN and CDR2 as SYDVKM. V was pared by 8 bases and J by 4 bases, with 11 bases between. The CDR3: CASEDGSYGYTF. DNA of the CDR3: TGTGCCAGCGAAGACGGATCCTATGGCTACACCTTC.

V and J are TRBV6-4 and TRBJ1-4; a possible D gene is TRBD1 (6 bases). CDR1 and CDR2 (germline): MRHNA, SNTAGT. The CDR3 loop spans 18 amino acids. V was shortened by 6 bases and J by 7 bases, with 27 bases between the two germline ends. As DNA, the CDR3 is TGTGCCAGCAGGACGCGACAGGTCGGGGGCCTAAAATGTGAAAAACTGTTTTTT. It specifies CASRTRQVGGLKCEKLFF.

The chain links TRBV15 to TRBJ2-7; a possible D gene is TRBD2 (5 bases). Per the germline V gene, CDR1 is LNHNV and CDR2 is YYDKDF (reference sequence). The CDR3 runs 14 residues. Trimming removed 1 base from V and 0 bases from J, with 7 bases in between. CDR3 bases: TGTGCCACCAGCAGAGGGACTTCCTCCTACGAGCAGTACTTC. Its protein is CATSRGTSSYEQYF.

The V call is TRBV27, the J call TRBJ1-1; 8 bases fit TRBD1. The CDR3 contains 18 residues. Germline trimming cut 2 bases from V and 1 base from J; bases unmatched to any gene: 12. Germline CDR1 and CDR2: MNHEY and SMNVEV (reference sequence). The CDR3, as DNA: TGTGCCAGCAGTTTAGGGCGTTCGTCAGGGGGCCCGAACACTGAAGCTTTCTTT. Protein product: CASSLGRSSGGPNTEAFF.

The chain couples TRBV20-1 to TRBJ2-1, with D possibly being TRBD1 or TRBD2 (6 bases each). CDR3 size: 11 residues. Trimming took off 3 bases at V and 12 bases at J, with 12 bases between the two ends. Per germline, CDR1 DFQATT and CDR2 SNEGSKA (reference sequence). In nucleotides, the CDR3 is TGCAGTGCTAGCGGGGGCGTGAGGCAGTTCTTC. Translating it yields CSASGGVRQFF.

J is TRBJ1-1 and V is TRBV5-1; 7 bases fit TRBD1. The V gene end was trimmed by 4 bases and the J gene end by 0 bases; junction bases not matched to a gene: 3. Germline V gene data show CDR1 as SGHRS and CDR2 as YFSETQ. The CDR3 sequence is 14 residues long. The CDR3 loop reads CASSTQGLNTEAFF. CDR3 DNA: TGCGCCAGCAGCACACAGGGGTTGAACACTGAAGCTTTCTTT.

The rearrangement joins TRBV28 to TRBJ1-4; TRBD1 agrees at 7 bases. This CDR3 spans 14 amino acids. CDR1 is MDHEN and CDR2 is SYDVKM in the germline V gene. The V and J ends lost 6 bases and 3 bases, in that order; junction bases with no gene match: 4. The CDR3 here is CASRRGTANEKLFF. In DNA form, the CDR3 reads TGTGCCAGCAGGAGGGGGACAGCTAATGAAAAACTGTTTTTT.

The chain has TRBV7-3 and TRBJ2-7, with D perhaps given as TRBD1 or TRBD2 (5 bases each). The CDR3 spans 14 residues. V was cut by 4 bases and J by 0 bases, with 10 bases left in between. The germline gives CDR1 SGHTA, CDR2 FQGTGA. The CDR3 sequence: CASSYTGPSYEQYF. CDR3 DNA: TGTGCCAGCAGCTATACGGGGCCCTCCTACGAGCAGTACTTC.

The CDR3 region has the DNA TGTGCCAGCAGCCCCCGACAGGGGAACTACGAGCAGTACTTC. Translation gives CASSPRQGNYEQYF. The V call is TRBV7-2, the J call TRBJ2-7, with 8 bases that match TRBD1. The V and J ends lost 5 bases and 3 bases, in that order; junction bases with no gene match: 6. The CDR3 has 14 amino acids. The germline V gene encodes CDR1 SGHTA and CDR2 FQGNSA.

This chain connects TRBV5-1 to TRBJ2-3; the D is unclear. This CDR3 is 13 amino acids long. Germline V gene sequence: CDR1 SGHRS, CDR2 YFSETQ. V dropped 4 bases and J dropped 6 bases, with 12 bases sitting between them. This CDR3 reads CASSTDGLDTQYF. In DNA form, the CDR3 reads TGCGCCAGCAGCACGGACGGGCTGGATACGCAGTATTTT.

This clone was seen just once. The rearrangement uses TRBV2 and TRBJ2-7; TRBD2 agrees at 7 bases. This CDR3 contains 14 residues. V lost 10 bases, J lost 2 bases, and 11 bases stayed unmatched. Germline-derived CDR1 and CDR2 are SNHLY and FYNNEI. The CDR3 bases are TGTGCCATGCGCCAATCTAGCGGAGCCTACGAGCAGTACTTC. Translating it yields CAMRQSSGAYEQYF.

The rearrangement uses TRBV19 and TRBJ2-1, with D possibly TRBD2 on 6 matching bases. This CDR3 is 18 amino acids long. The V end was cut by 3 bases, the J end by 3 bases, with 21 bases between. The germline V gene has CDR1 LNHDA and CDR2 SQIVND (reference sequence). CDR3 DNA: TGTGCCAGTAGTATCCCGTACCCGGGAGTTTCCCTCTACAATGAGCAGTTCTTC. It specifies CASSIPYPGVSLYNEQFF. Full variable domain (missing parts from reference TRBV19 and TRBJ2-1): DGGITQSPKYLFRKEGQNVTLSCEQNLNHDAMYWYRQDPGQGLRLIYYSQIVNDFQKGDIAEGYSVSREKKESFPLTVTSAQKNPTAFYLCASSIPYPGVSLYNEQFFGPGTRLTVL.

The V call is TRBV7-2, the J call TRBJ2-5; 7 bases are a match to TRBD2. Looked up from germline, CDR1 is SGHTA and CDR2 is FQGNSA. The CDR3 contains 14 residues. With V trimmed by 5 bases and J by 5 bases, 8 bases remained unmatched. The CDR3 loop reads CASSRRTSLETQYF. The CDR3 DNA follows: TGTGCCAGCAGCCGTCGGACTAGTTTGGAGACCCAGTACTTC.

The CDR3 DNA is TGTGCCAGCAGCCCACGGACTAGCGGGACCACAGATACGCAGTATTTT. As protein: CASSPRTSGTTDTQYF. V gene TRBV11-3 combines with J gene TRBJ2-3, with 12 bases matching TRBD2. Trimming at V came to 5 bases and at J to 2 bases, leaving 5 bases not matched to a gene. This CDR3 is built from 16 residues. Looked up from germline, CDR1 is SGHNT and CDR2 is YENEEA.

V usage is TRBV19 and J usage is TRBJ2-7; 14 bases map to TRBD2. V lost 3 bases, J lost 0 bases, and 13 bases stayed unmatched. Germline V gives CDR1 LNHDA, CDR2 SQIVND (reference sequence). The CDR3 has 20 amino acids. The CDR3 region is CASSMVLGTSGRRGSYEQYF. DNA of the CDR3: TGTGCCAGTAGTATGGTCCTCGGGACTAGCGGGAGAAGGGGCTCCTACGAGCAGTACTTC.

The sample holds a few counts of this clone. The chain joins TRBV29-1 to TRBJ1-2; tentatively, D is TRBD1 (5 bases). Looked up from germline, CDR1 is SQVTM and CDR2 is ANQGSEA. The CDR3 is 12 residues long. V lost 3 bases and J 5 bases, leaving 10 bases between the germline ends. The CDR3: CSVEYGTYGYTF. DNA for the CDR3: TGCAGCGTTGAGTACGGGACGTATGGCTACACCTTC.

This clone was seen only once. The chain employs TRBV14 and TRBJ2-5; TRBD1 matches at 10 bases. CDR1 SGHDN and CDR2 FVKESK come from the germline V gene. The CDR3 has 15 amino acids. J was trimmed by 5 bases and V by 4 bases; bases with no gene match: 7. CDR3 in DNA: TGTGCCAGCAGCCGCCGGGACAGGGGTTTCGAGACCCAGTACTTC. Protein: CASSRRDRGFETQYF.

In its sample, this clone was seen once. The chain combines TRBV5-1 with TRBJ1-1, with TRBD1 as a possible D gene (5 bases). CDR1 is SGHRS and CDR2 is YFSETQ in the germline V gene. CDR3 length: 15 residues. Between the trimmed V and J ends, which lost 5 bases and 0 bases, there was a span of 14 bases. The CDR3 region is CASRALTVMNTEAFF. CDR3 bases: TGCGCCAGCAGAGCATTGACAGTTATGAACACTGAAGCTTTCTTT.

This clone was picked up one time. The chain recombines TRBV5-1 with TRBJ2-1; the match to TRBD1 covers 7 bases. Trimming removed 2 bases from V and 0 bases from J; junction bases left unmatched: 5. The CDR3 has 16 residues. CDR1 and CDR2 from the germline V gene are SGHRS and YFSETQ. The CDR3 region has the DNA TGCGCCAGCAGCTTAGGGGGCCCTAGCTCCTACAATGAGCAGTTCTTC. Translation: CASSLGGPSSYNEQFF.

The chain uses TRBV19 and TRBJ1-2; TRBD1 matches 7 bases. With V trimmed by 7 bases and J by 3 bases, 11 bases remained unmatched. Germline-derived CDR1 and CDR2 are LNHDA and SQIVND (reference sequence). CDR3 length equals 15 residues. The CDR3 bases are TGTGCCAGTACCCCCTGGGGGGACAGCCACTATGGCTACACCTTC. Translated: CASTPWGDSHYGYTF.